This T cell receptor (beta chain) was identified during a study of PD-L1 blockade in urothelial cancer. Overall study: A median around 150,000 T cells were found in blood samples.

The CDR3 is 14 amino acids. The J segment lost 2 bases and the V segment lost 7 bases, leaving 5 bases of the junction unmatched. The V gene's germline CDR1 is MNHEY and CDR2 SMNVEV (reference sequence). TCRdb's table, derived via immunoSEQ multiplex PCR, lists solely in-frame clones and lacks some. The top ten clones hold about 4% of a sample with about 20,000 clones, about 90% of them seen once. The V gene is TRBV27, the J gene TRBJ1-5; 7 bases are a match to TRBD1. Material: PBMCs, obtained around atezolizumab (anti-PD-L1) treatment. The clonotype originates from a man between 45 and 60 years old with urothelial cancer. This chain's CDR3 is CASTPDRGNQPQHF. The DNA of the CDR3 is TGTGCCAGCACCCCCGACAGGGGCAATCAGCCCCAGCATTTT.